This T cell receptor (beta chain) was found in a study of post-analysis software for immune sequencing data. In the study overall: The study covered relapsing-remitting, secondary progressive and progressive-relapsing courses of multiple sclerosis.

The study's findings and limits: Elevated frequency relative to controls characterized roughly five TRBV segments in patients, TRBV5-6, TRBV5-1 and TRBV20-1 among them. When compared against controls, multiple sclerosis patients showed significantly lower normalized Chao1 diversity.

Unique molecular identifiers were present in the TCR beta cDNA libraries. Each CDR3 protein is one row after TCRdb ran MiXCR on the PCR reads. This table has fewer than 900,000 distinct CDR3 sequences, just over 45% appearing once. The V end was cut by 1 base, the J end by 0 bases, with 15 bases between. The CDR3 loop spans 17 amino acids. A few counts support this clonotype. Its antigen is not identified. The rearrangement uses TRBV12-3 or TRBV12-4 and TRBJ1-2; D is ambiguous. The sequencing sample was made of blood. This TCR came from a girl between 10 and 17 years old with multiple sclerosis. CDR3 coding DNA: TGTGCCAGCAGTTTAGAAGACATCCGGCTGGCTAACTATGGCTACACCTTC. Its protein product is CASSLEDIRLANYGYTF.